This T cell receptor (beta chain) was sequenced during a study of immune heterogeneity within non-small cell lung tumors. Background on the study: It was found that the tumors were a handful of squamous cell carcinomas, over 9 non-squamous carcinomas and 1 not otherwise specified.

Many counts were recorded for this clonotype. The target antigen is unknown. Multiplex PCR amplified TCR beta CDR3 with 32 V and 13 J primers. One entry per CDR3 protein, called by TCRdb with MiXCR from the multiplex PCR reads. The sample has around 9,200 distinct CDR3 sequences, 25% to 40% seen once; the top ten hold roughly 10%. TCRs were amplified from roughly 650 ng gDNA of bulk tumor per sample. The authors collected several far-apart biopsies from each primary tumor during surgery. Patients with untreated, newly diagnosed non-small cell lung cancer underwent curative surgery. Samples were obtained from newly diagnosed non-small cell lung cancer patients who were having surgery with curative intent. The CDR3 is made up of 12 amino acids. Trimming removed 3 bases at V and 3 bases at J, with 9 bases between. In germline, CDR1 is DFQATT, CDR2 SNEGSKA (reference sequence). Study-wide results and limits: Individual patients showed largely nonoverlapping sets of high-frequency T-cell receptor beta clonotypes. Identical dominant CDR3 beta clonotypes spanned tumor sites within a patient, beside site-unique high-frequency clones.

Sequencing was performed on lung tumor tissue. This TCR derives from a man aged 55 to 70 with non-small cell lung cancer. The genes are TRBV20-1 and TRBJ2-7, with D unclear. The CDR3 bases are TGCAGTGCTAGCGACAACTACTACGAGCAGTACTTC. Its translation: CSASDNYYEQYF.